A single sample is the source of the 15 T cell receptor beta chains below, sequenced in a study of cytomegalovirus exposure and HLA in healthy donors. The PCR ran on 60 Vbeta and 13 Jbeta primers. TCRdb's copy holds only in-frame clones and misses some; the assay was immunoSEQ multiplex PCR. The repertoire holds 150,000 to 200,000 clones, with roughly 83% as singletons. The sample comprised PBMCs. Every receptor here comes from a boy aged 2 to 10 in good health and CMV-seronegative.

This clone was detected only once. The chain couples TRBV2 to TRBJ2-7; 7 nucleotides agree with TRBD1. The CDR3 runs 12 residues. CDR1 and CDR2 from the germline V gene are SNHLY and FYNNEI. Germline trimming cut 7 bases from V and 2 bases from J; bases unmatched to any gene: 2. For the CDR3, the DNA is TGTGCCAGCAAACAGGGGACCTACGAGCAGTACTTC. Protein product: CASKQGTYEQYF.

The chain carries TRBV6-6 and TRBJ2-3, with 9 nucleotides matching TRBD2. The CDR3 loop spans 15 amino acids. The germline V gene encodes CDR1 MNHNY and CDR2 SVGAGI (reference sequence). The J segment lost 2 bases and the V segment lost 5 bases, leaving 5 bases of the junction unmatched. CDR3 nucleotide sequence: TGTGCCAGCAGTAACCAGCGGGGGGCCACAGATACGCAGTATTTT. It yields the protein CASSNQRGATDTQYF.

The chain recombines TRBV29-1 with TRBJ1-1; D remains unclear. Germline V gene data show CDR1 as SQVTM and CDR2 as ANQGSEA. V was clipped by 4 bases and J by 0 bases, with 3 bases between them. The CDR3 is 11 residues long. The CDR3 is CSVGVNTEAFF. DNA of the CDR3: TGCAGCGTTGGAGTGAACACTGAAGCTTTCTTT.

This clone turned up a few times. This rearrangement joins TRBV6-5 to TRBJ1-1; D may be TRBD1 (5 bases). The CDR3 extends over 15 amino acids. CDR1 and CDR2 (germline): MNHEY, SVGAGI. Between the trimmed V and J ends, which lost 4 bases and 1 base, there was a span of 13 bases. DNA of the CDR3: TGTGCCAGCAGTTTACTTGACAGATCGAACACTGAAGCTTTCTTT. It yields the protein CASSLLDRSNTEAFF.

The rearrangement joins TRBV19 to TRBJ1-1; 9 bases match TRBD1. Germline trimming cut 6 bases from V and 3 bases from J; bases unmatched to any gene: 2. The V gene's germline CDR1 is LNHDA and CDR2 SQIVND (reference sequence). CDR3 length: 13 residues. The CDR3 region is CASRRQGDTEAFF. CDR3 nucleotides: TGTGCCAGTAGGAGACAGGGGGACACTGAAGCTTTCTTT. Using reference TRBV19 and TRBJ1-1 for the parts outside the CDR3, the full variable domain is DGGITQSPKYLFRKEGQNVTLSCEQNLNHDAMYWYRQDPGQGLRLIYYSQIVNDFQKGDIAEGYSVSREKKESFPLTVTSAQKNPTAFYLCASRRQGDTEAFFGQGTRLTVV.

V usage is TRBV30 and J usage is TRBJ2-1; 7 nucleotides match TRBD2. The CDR3 is made up of 10 amino acids. V lost 6 bases and J lost 12; bases outside the gene matches: 5. Looked up from germline, CDR1 is GTSNPN and CDR2 is SVGIG (reference sequence). The CDR3 loop is CACVAGVQFF. CDR3 in DNA: TGTGCCTGTGTCGCGGGAGTGCAGTTCTTC. Complete variable domain (other parts from reference TRBV30 and TRBJ2-1): SQTIHQWPATLVQPVGSPLSLECTVEGTSNPNLYWYRQAAGRGLQLLFYSVGIGQISSEVPQNLSASRPQDRQFILSSKKLLLSDSGFYLCACVAGVQFFGPGTRLTVL.

The chain links TRBV2 to TRBJ1-2; the match to TRBD1 covers 9 bases. CDR1 and CDR2 (germline): SNHLY, FYNNEI. Trimming removed 5 bases from V and 8 bases from J; junction bases left unmatched: 6. This CDR3 comprises 13 residues. The CDR3 loop is CASSPDRGKGYTF. In nucleotides, the CDR3 is TGTGCCAGCAGTCCCGACAGGGGGAAAGGCTACACCTTC.

The chain links TRBV27 to TRBJ1-2; possibly TRBD1 for D (6 bases). From germline, CDR1 is MNHEY and CDR2 SMNVEV (reference sequence). The V gene lost 3 bases and the J gene lost 0 bases, with 8 bases spanning the gap. The CDR3 spans 14 residues. The chain's CDR3 is CASSFRGTNYGYTF. The CDR3 nucleotides read TGTGCCAGCAGTTTCAGGGGCACTAACTATGGCTACACCTTC.

The chain carries TRBV6-5 and TRBJ1-2; D gene unclear. Germline loops: CDR1 MNHEY, CDR2 SVGAGI. V gave up 4 bases and J gave up 4 bases, with 16 bases separating them. This CDR3 contains 15 residues. The CDR3 reads CASSSDGGLFYGYTF. The CDR3 nucleotides are TGTGCCAGCAGTTCCGACGGAGGCCTCTTCTATGGCTACACCTTC.

This clone has only a few counts. The chain has TRBV5-4 and TRBJ1-2; 7 bases match TRBD1. V shed 5 bases and J 8 bases; nucleotides not matched to a gene: 12. Looked up from germline, CDR1 is SGHNT and CDR2 is YYREEE (reference sequence). The length of the CDR3 is 14 residues. CDR3 loop: CASSYNRDSRGYTF. DNA for the CDR3: TGTGCCAGCAGTTATAATAGGGACAGCCGAGGCTACACCTTC.

The chain uses TRBV2 and TRBJ2-7; 9 bases map to TRBD1. Trimming cost V 6 bases and J 4 bases; bases outside gene matches: 7. The CDR3 covers 14 residues. The germline CDR1 and CDR2 sequences are SNHLY and FYNNEI. CDR3 amino acids: CASRPPGQGYEQYF. CDR3 DNA: TGTGCCAGCAGACCCCCGGGACAGGGATACGAGCAGTACTTC. Full variable domain (remainder filled in from reference TRBV2 and TRBJ2-7): EPEVTQTPSHQVTQMGQEVILRCVPISNHLYFYWYRQILGQKVEFLVSFYNNEISEKSEIFDDQFSVERPDGSNFTLKIRSTKLEDSAMYFCASRPPGQGYEQYFGPGTRLTVT.

J is TRBJ1-2 and V is TRBV7-9; 9 bases agree with TRBD1. The V segment lost 4 bases and the J segment 6 bases; nucleotides outside the gene matches: 9. This CDR3 has 15 residues. The germline V gene encodes CDR1 SEHNR and CDR2 FQNEAQ (reference sequence). CDR3 amino acids: CASSSPGQGRDGYTF. CDR3 nucleotide sequence: TGTGCCAGCAGCTCCCCGGGACAGGGACGGGATGGCTACACCTTC.

This chain connects TRBV6-1 to TRBJ1-2; D might be TRBD1 (5 bases). V was shortened by 4 bases and J by 6 bases, with 12 bases between the two germline ends. Germline values: CDR1 MNHNS, CDR2 SASEGT. There are 13 residues in the CDR3. The CDR3 nucleotides are TGTGCCAGCAGTGGCATGATAGGGGATGGCTACACCTTC. It translates to CASSGMIGDGYTF.

This clone was seen only a few times. The chain joins TRBV6-1 to TRBJ1-3; D is unclear. Germline CDR1 reads MNHNS; CDR2 reads SASEGT. This CDR3 contains 15 residues. V dropped 4 bases and J dropped 4 bases, with 14 bases sitting between them. CDR3 bases: TGTGCCAGCAGTGTAGCCCCCTCTAACGGAAACACCATATATTTT. Residues: CASSVAPSNGNTIYF.

The V gene is TRBV11-3, the J gene TRBJ2-1; 10 bases line up with TRBD1. Germline V lookup: CDR1 SGHNT, CDR2 YENEEA. V gave up 5 bases and J gave up 2 bases; unmatched junction bases: 6. The CDR3 has 16 residues. This chain's CDR3 is CASSPGTGETYNEQFF. CDR3 sequence (DNA): TGTGCCAGCAGCCCCGGGACAGGGGAGACCTACAATGAGCAGTTCTTC.